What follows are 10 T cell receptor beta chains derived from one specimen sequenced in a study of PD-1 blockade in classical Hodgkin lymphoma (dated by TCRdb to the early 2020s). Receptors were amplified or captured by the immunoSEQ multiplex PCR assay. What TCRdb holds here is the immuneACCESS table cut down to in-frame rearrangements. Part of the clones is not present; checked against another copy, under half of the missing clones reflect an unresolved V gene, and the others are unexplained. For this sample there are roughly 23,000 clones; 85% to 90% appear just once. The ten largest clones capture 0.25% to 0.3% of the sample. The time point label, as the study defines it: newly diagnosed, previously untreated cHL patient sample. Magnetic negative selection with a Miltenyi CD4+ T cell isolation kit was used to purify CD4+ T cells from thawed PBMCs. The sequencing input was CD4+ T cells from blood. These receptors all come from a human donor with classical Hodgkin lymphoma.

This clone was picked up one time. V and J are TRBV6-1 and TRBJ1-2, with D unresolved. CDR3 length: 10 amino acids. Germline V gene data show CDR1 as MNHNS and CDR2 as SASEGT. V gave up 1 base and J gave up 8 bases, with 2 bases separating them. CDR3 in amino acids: CASSEGGYTF. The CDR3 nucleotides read TGTGCCAGCAGTGAAGGCGGCTACACCTTC.

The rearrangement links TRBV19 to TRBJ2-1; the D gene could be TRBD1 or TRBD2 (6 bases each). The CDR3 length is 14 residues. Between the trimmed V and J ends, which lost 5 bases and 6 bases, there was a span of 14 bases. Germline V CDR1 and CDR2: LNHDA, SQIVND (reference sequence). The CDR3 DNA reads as TGTGCCAGTAGTTCACGGGGGCGCAGCAATGAGCAGTTCTTC. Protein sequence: CASSSRGRSNEQFF.

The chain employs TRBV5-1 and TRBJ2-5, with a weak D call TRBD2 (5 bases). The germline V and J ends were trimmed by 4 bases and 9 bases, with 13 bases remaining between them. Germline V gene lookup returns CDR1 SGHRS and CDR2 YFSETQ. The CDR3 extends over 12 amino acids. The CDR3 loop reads CASSAVSGAQYF. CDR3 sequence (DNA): TGCGCCAGCAGCGCTGTGTCCGGGGCCCAGTACTTC.

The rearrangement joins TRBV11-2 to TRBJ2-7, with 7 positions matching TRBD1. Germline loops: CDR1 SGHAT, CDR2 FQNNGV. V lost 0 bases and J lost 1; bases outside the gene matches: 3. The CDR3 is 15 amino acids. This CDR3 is CASSLEGGLSYEQYF. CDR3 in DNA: TGTGCCAGCAGCTTAGAAGGGGGCCTTTCCTACGAGCAGTACTTC.

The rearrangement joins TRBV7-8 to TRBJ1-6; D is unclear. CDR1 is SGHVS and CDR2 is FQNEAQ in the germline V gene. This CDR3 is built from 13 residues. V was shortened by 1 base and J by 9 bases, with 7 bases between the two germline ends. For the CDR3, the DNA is TGTGCCAGCAGCTTAGAACCATCTTCACCCCTCCACTTT. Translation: CASSLEPSSPLHF.

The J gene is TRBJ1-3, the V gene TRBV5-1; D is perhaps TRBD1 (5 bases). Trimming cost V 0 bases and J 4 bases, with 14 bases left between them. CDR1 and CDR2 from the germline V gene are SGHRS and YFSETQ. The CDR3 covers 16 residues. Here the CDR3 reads CASSLVGGSAGNTIYF. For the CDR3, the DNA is TGCGCCAGCAGCTTGGTCGGGGGGTCGGCAGGAAACACCATATATTTT.

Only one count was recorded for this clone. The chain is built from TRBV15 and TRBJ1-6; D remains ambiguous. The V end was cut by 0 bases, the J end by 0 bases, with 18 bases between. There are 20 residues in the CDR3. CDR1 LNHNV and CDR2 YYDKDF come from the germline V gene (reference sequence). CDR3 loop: CATSRDRVDSRSSYNSPLHF. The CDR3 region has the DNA TGTGCCACCAGCAGAGATCGAGTGGATAGTCGAAGCTCCTATAATTCACCCCTCCACTTT.

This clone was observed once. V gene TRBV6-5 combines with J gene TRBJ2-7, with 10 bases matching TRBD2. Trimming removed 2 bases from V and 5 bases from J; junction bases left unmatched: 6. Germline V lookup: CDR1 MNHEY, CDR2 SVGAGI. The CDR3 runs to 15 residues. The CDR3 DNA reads TGTGCCAGCAGTTACGCATCTAGCGGGAGCAACGAGCAGTACTTC. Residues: CASSYASSGSNEQYF.

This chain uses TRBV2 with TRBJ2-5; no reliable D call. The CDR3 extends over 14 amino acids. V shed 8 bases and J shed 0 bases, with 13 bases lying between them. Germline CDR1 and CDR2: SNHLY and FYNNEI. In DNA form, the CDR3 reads TGTGCCAGCTCTGAGACCTTAAACCAAGAGACCCAGTACTTC. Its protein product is CASSETLNQETQYF.

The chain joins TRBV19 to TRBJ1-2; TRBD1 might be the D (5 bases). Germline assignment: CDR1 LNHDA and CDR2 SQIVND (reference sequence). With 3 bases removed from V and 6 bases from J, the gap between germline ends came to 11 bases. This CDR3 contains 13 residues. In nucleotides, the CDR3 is TGTGCCAGTAGTATCCCTCTGACAGATGGCTACACCTTC. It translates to CASSIPLTDGYTF.